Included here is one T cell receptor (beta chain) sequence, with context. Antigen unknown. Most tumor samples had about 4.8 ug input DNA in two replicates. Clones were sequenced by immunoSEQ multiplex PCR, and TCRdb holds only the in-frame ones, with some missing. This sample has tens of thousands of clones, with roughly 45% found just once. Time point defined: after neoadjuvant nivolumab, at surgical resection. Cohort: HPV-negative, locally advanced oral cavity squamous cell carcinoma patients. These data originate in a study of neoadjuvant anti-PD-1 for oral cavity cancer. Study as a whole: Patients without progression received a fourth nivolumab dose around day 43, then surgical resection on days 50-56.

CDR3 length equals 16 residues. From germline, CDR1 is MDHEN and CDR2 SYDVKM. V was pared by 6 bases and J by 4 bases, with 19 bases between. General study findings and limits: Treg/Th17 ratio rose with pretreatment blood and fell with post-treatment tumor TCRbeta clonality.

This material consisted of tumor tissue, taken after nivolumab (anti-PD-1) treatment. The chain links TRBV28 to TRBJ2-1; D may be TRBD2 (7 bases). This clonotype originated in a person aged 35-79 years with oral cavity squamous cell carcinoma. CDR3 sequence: CASRGPRGGYYNEQFF. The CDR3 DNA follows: TGTGCCAGCAGGGGCCCGAGGGGGGGGTATTACAATGAGCAGTTCTTC.